The clone carrying this T cell receptor (beta chain) was seen repeatedly, ten times or more. Its antigen is currently unknown. Between the trimmed V and J ends, which lost 5 bases and 3 bases, there was a span of 13 bases. The CDR3 runs to 14 residues. The sample is drawn from a study of T-cell reconstitution after alpha-beta-depleted transplantation in children. Notes on the study in general: From newly produced T cells came most of the T-cell counts and diversity one year after transplant.

The authors prepared the TCRbeta library with unique molecular identifiers. TCRdb passed the PCR reads through MiXCR, listing each CDR3 protein once. The table shows tens of thousands of distinct CDR3 sequences, with around 9% occurring only once. The V gene is TRBV12-3 or TRBV12-4, the J gene TRBJ1-1; weak D call: TRBD1 (6 bases). The source of this sequence is a male patient aged 2 to 9 who had a stem cell transplant for chronic granulomatous disease, so the T cells may come from the graft donor. The sequencing here drew on PBMCs, mostly from graft donor cells, taken 60 days after TCRalphabeta/CD19-depleted stem cell transplant. The CDR3 region has the DNA TGTGCCAGCAGTGTCCGGGACAAATACACTGAAGCTTTCTTT. It translates to CASSVRDKYTEAFF.